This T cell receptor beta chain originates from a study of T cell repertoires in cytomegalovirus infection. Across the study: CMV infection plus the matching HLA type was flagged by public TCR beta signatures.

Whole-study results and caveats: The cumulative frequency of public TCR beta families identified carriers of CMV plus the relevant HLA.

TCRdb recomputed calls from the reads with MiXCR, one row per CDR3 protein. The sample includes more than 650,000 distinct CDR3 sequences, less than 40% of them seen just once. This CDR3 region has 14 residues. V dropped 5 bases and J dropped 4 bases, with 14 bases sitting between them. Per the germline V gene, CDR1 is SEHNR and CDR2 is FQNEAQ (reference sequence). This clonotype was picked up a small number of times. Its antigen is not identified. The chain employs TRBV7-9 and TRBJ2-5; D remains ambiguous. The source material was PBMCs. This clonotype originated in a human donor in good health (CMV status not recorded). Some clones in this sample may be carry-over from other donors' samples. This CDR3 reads CASSLTGMGETQYF. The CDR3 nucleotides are TGTGCCAGCAGCCTAACGGGCATGGGAGAGACCCAGTACTTC.